This entry concerns a single TCR beta chain. The data stem from a study of blood T cell repertoires in COVID-19. Study-level information: Acute and convalescent COVID-19 specimens originated in the United States, Italy and Spain. T cells, B-cell-depleted T cells, or PBMCs supplied cDNA or gDNA.

This table comes from immunoSEQ multiplex PCR, and its TCRdb copy is limited to in-frame clones, with some not included. The repertoire consists of roughly 230,000 clones, with around 80% occurring once and the leading ten covering roughly 8.8%. CDR1 and CDR2 from the germline V gene are MDHEN and SYDVKM. The V end lost 2 bases, the J end lost 4 bases, and 18 bases lay between the germline ends. This CDR3 is built from 16 residues. Material for sequencing was peripheral blood. The chain joins TRBV28 to TRBJ2-7, with D possibly TRBD1 on 5 matching bases. This sequence originates from a man aged 35 to 55 with active or convalescent COVID-19. CDR3 coding DNA: TGTGCCAGCAGTTTACCCCCGAGGATGGGGCCTTACGAGCAGTACTTC. This encodes CASSLPPRMGPYEQYF.